These T cell receptor beta chains were read from a single sample in a study of T cell responses to AZD1222 COVID-19 vaccine. The protocol was immunoSEQ multiplex PCR, while the TCRdb copy is restricted to in-frame clones and leaves out a portion. Seen here are some 140,000 clones, around nine tenths observed once, and the top ten hold 18%. The material sequenced was peripheral blood, taken on day 0 of AZD1222 vaccination. The receptors originated from an adult in good health. Both conserved end residues are trimmed from each CDR3.

TRBV3-1/TRBV3-2 ASSIRSTNEKLF
TRBV9 ASSARDEQF
TRBV7-3 ASSSIGLAGNEQF
TRBV6-5 ASSYRSRTSGNTIY
TRBV7-9 ASSSTRTNTGELF
TRBV2 ASSEGAGYGKLF
TRBV29-1 SVRGGGDQPQH
TRBV28 ASSTGPTYQPQH
TRBV6-1 ASSEAKRGDT
TRBV9 ASSPRQGRNSGANVLT
TRBV6-5 ASSYYGKQSSTIY
TRBV6-5 ASSYGTATGELF
TRBV12-3/TRBV12-4 ASSLDRDGGYT
TRBV5-1 ASSPGLRNYGYT
TRBV6-6 ASTLRLRETQY
TRBV10-1 ASSESLEGLSNQPQH
TRBV7-8 ASSLVGVANYGYT
TRBV7-9 ASNPGQGYEQY
TRBV19 ARQGQGEAIYNSPLH
TRBV9 ASSVGDREASGTDTQY
TRBV27 ASRPTMNTEAF
TRBV4-2 ASSQEAPRQPQH
TRBV3-1/TRBV3-2 ASNPTGRGQPQH
TRBV4-2 ASSQGDGESTDTQY
TRBV19 ASTLRQGKNTEAF
TRBV12-3/TRBV12-4 ASRGNEKLF
TRBV9 ASSVGDGYNQPQH
TRBV3-1/TRBV3-2 ASSREGGKNTEAF
TRBV11-2 ASSFTAGPLH
TRBV5-4 ASSLGVTIY
TRBV12-3/TRBV12-4 ASRQGGAGAQH
TRBV18 ASSPDLNKYTEAF
TRBV29-1 SVSNPGDGYT
TRBV28 ASSSPVGQVSNQPQH
TRBV11-2 ASSLVPGSGNTIY
TRBV4-1 ASSLFEGEGPNEQY
TRBV27 ASGTGAANYGYT
TRBV27 ASSLILTGRFDEQY
TRBV29-1 SVADGANVLT
TRBV18 ASSPEGGRVSEAF
TRBV7-9 ASSWAETNEKLF
TRBV5-1 ASSYQPTSQETQY
TRBV24-1 ATSGGGNYGYT
TRBV6-1 ASSEHPGQGYGYT
TRBV18 ASSTDRGYQPQH
TRBV9 ASSGLAGGPRDTQY
TRBV28 ASSSPGLNQPQH
TRBV9 ASSVGDRANEKLF
TRBV12-3/TRBV12-4 ASSSTGELF
TRBV9 ASSVISGSSTYEQF
TRBV7-3 ASRGAGDTQY
TRBV7-3 ASSSHDGGGYNEQF
TRBV19 ASSIGGQGVYGYT
TRBV6-5 ASSLTGTNSPLH
TRBV6-4 ASSDRTGSGYT
TRBV3-1/TRBV3-2 ASSQDEGPRNYGYT
TRBV28 ASTILSDQPQH
TRBV6-4 ASSETGTGHTGELF